These 24 T cell receptor beta chains share one sample of origin, sequenced in a study of blood T cell repertoires in COVID-19. Sequencing was performed with immunoSEQ multiplex PCR; in TCRdb, only in-frame clones are kept and a portion is missing. The sample has approximately 250,000 clones; about 83% are singletons. The source material was peripheral blood. The origin of the receptors is a human donor in a cohort sampled during active COVID-19.

There are many counts of this clone. The V and J genes are TRBV28 and TRBJ2-1; D is perhaps TRBD2 (5 bases). The CDR3 sequence is 17 residues long. Germline assignment: CDR1 MDHEN and CDR2 SYDVKM. The V end was cut by 5 bases, the J end by 5 bases, with 22 bases between. The CDR3, as DNA: TGTGCCAGCAGTCGACTTAGGACTTTTCCCTTCGACAATGAGCAGTTCTTC. Translating it yields CASSRLRTFPFDNEQFF.

V usage is TRBV6-5 and J usage is TRBJ1-5; D uncertain. The CDR3 has 13 residues. V was cut by 7 bases and J by 3 bases, with 10 bases left in between. CDR1 and CDR2 (germline): MNHEY, SVGAGI. The CDR3: CASTSVPNQPQHF. As DNA, the CDR3 is TGTGCCAGCACTTCAGTGCCCAATCAGCCCCAGCATTTT.

This clone was detected ten times or more. The genes are TRBV24-1 and TRBJ2-3; 10 bases line up with TRBD2. There are 17 residues in the CDR3. The junction had 12 bases not matched to a gene; V was cut back by 1 base and J by 9 bases. Germline-derived CDR1 and CDR2 are KGHDR and SFDVKD. CDR3 in amino acids: CATSDFGLAGEGRTQYF. CDR3 in DNA: TGTGCCACCAGTGATTTTGGGCTAGCGGGGGAGGGGAGGACGCAGTATTTT.

The chain uses TRBV12-3 or TRBV12-4 and TRBJ2-7, with TRBD1 matching 10 bases. This CDR3 is 13 amino acids long. J gave up 6 bases and V 7 bases, and 6 bases lay outside the gene matches. The CDR3 region is CASTMGTGVEQYF. The CDR3 region has the DNA TGTGCCAGCACCATGGGGACAGGGGTCGAGCAGTACTTC.

This clone was counted once. The chain combines TRBV5-1 with TRBJ2-2; 10 bases fit TRBD1. The CDR3 length is 18 residues. V dropped 0 bases and J dropped 0; count of bases not matched to a gene: 5. The V gene's germline CDR1 is SGHRS and CDR2 YFSETQ. The CDR3 here is CASSLEGDRGANTGELFF. The CDR3 region has the DNA TGCGCCAGCAGCTTGGAGGGGGACAGGGGCGCGAACACCGGGGAGCTGTTTTTT.

The chain carries TRBV7-9 and TRBJ2-7; weak D call: TRBD2 (5 bases). Trimming removed 5 bases at V and 1 base at J, with 15 bases between. CDR1 and CDR2 from the germline V gene are SEHNR and FQNEAQ (reference sequence). The CDR3 runs 15 residues. CDR3 region: CASSPMRDQSYEQYF. CDR3 DNA: TGTGCCAGCAGCCCCATGAGGGATCAATCCTACGAGCAGTACTTC. Using reference TRBV7-9 and TRBJ2-7 for the parts outside the CDR3, the full variable domain is DTGVSQNPRHKITKRGQNVTFRCDPISEHNRLYWYRQTLGQGPEFLTYFQNEAQLEKSRLLSDRFSAERPKGSFSTLEIQRTEQGDSAMYLCASSPMRDQSYEQYFGPGTRLTVT.

The V and J genes are TRBV29-1 and TRBJ1-2, with 8 bases that match TRBD1. This CDR3 comprises 14 residues. V shed 6 bases and J 4 bases; nucleotides not matched to a gene: 10. Germline V gene sequence: CDR1 SQVTM, CDR2 ANQGSEA. CDR3 amino acids: CSVNQVGQGYGYTF. CDR3 bases: TGCAGCGTCAACCAAGTAGGACAGGGCTATGGCTACACCTTC.

This clone was seen a few times. The chain combines TRBV25-1 with TRBJ2-5; D remains unclear. This CDR3 comprises 12 residues. With 6 bases removed from V and 7 bases from J, the gap between germline ends came to 12 bases. Germline CDR1 MGHDK, CDR2 SYGVNS. The CDR3 loop reads CASSQASGTQYF. CDR3 bases: TGTGCCAGCAGCCAGGCCAGTGGGACCCAGTACTTC.

This sequence joins TRBV12-3 or TRBV12-4 and TRBJ1-4; 10 bases agree with TRBD1. Trimming removed 7 bases from V and 10 bases from J; junction bases left unmatched: 6. The CDR3 length is 13 residues. The CDR3 sequence: CASTGDRGGKLFF. The CDR3, as DNA: TGTGCCAGCACCGGGGACAGGGGAGGAAAACTGTTTTTT.

In this sample, this clone turned up once. The gene calls are TRBV6-2 or TRBV6-3 and TRBJ1-2, with 7 bases matching TRBD1. V dropped 4 bases and J dropped 8; count of bases not matched to a gene: 13. The CDR3 consists of 15 residues. Germline lookup yields CDR1 MNHEY and CDR2 SVGEGT. CDR3: CASSSLRTGEGGYTF. The CDR3 DNA reads as TGTGCCAGCAGTTCCCTAAGGACAGGCGAGGGCGGCTACACCTTC.

The V gene is TRBV6-5, the J gene TRBJ1-5; a possible D gene is TRBD1 (5 bases). Germline CDR1 reads MNHEY; CDR2 reads SVGAGI. CDR3 length: 14 amino acids. V shed 8 bases and J shed 0 bases, with 11 bases lying between them. CDR3 DNA: TGTGCCAGCGGCGGAGGGGATAGCAATCAGCCCCAGCATTTT. Protein product: CASGGGDSNQPQHF.

This sequence joins TRBV5-4 and TRBJ2-2, with D unresolved. CDR3 length: 15 residues. The germline V gene encodes CDR1 SGHNT and CDR2 YYREEE (reference sequence). Between the trimmed V and J ends, which lost 0 bases and 8 bases, there was a span of 14 bases. For the CDR3, the DNA is TGTGCCAGCAGCTTGGGAGGATCGGGTAGAGGGGAGCTGTTTTTT. This sequence encodes CASSLGGSGRGELFF.

This rearrangement joins TRBV10-2 to TRBJ1-1, with TRBD1 matching 9 bases. V shed 5 bases and J 4 bases; nucleotides not matched to a gene: 2. The CDR3 sequence is 13 residues long. Germline lookup yields CDR1 WSHSY and CDR2 SAAADI. CDR3 bases: TGCGCCAGCAGTCTGACAGGGGGCACTGAAGCTTTCTTT. Residues: CASSLTGGTEAFF.

This clone was counted once. The CDR3 DNA is TGTGCCACCATAGATCAGCCCCAGCATTTT. This encodes CATIDQPQHF. The chain uses TRBV24-1 and TRBJ1-5, with D uncertain. This CDR3 region has 10 residues. V shed 8 bases and J shed 5 bases, with 3 bases lying between them. CDR1 KGHDR and CDR2 SFDVKD come from the germline V gene.

This chain joins TRBV5-1 and TRBJ1-4; D possibly corresponds to TRBD1 (6 bases). CDR3 length equals 15 residues. V was trimmed by 0 bases and J by 5 bases, leaving 11 bases between them. Per germline, CDR1 SGHRS and CDR2 YFSETQ. The CDR3 region has the DNA TGCGCCAGCAGCTTGGCCGGGACACAAAATGAAAAACTGTTTTTT. Protein sequence: CASSLAGTQNEKLFF.

This clone was observed once. This rearrangement joins TRBV5-1 to TRBJ2-1, with 7 positions matching TRBD2. The ends lost 4 bases at V and 5 bases at J; junction bases unmatched: 9. CDR1 is SGHRS, CDR2 YFSETQ, per germline. This CDR3 region has 15 residues. CDR3 sequence reads: CASSRLAGVDNEQFF. The CDR3 DNA reads as TGCGCCAGCAGCCGCCTGGCGGGGGTTGACAATGAGCAGTTCTTC.

The CDR3 loop reads CASSESATSGLYF. The CDR3 DNA is TGCGCCAGCAGTGAGTCTGCAACTAGCGGATTATACTTC. The chain joins TRBV10-1 to TRBJ2-7; TRBD2 aligns across 8 bases. The length of the CDR3 is 13 residues. V lost 0 bases, J lost 13 bases, and 8 bases stayed unmatched. In germline, CDR1 is WNHNN, CDR2 SYGVQD (reference sequence).

The chain employs TRBV19 and TRBJ1-5; TRBD1 might be the D (6 bases). Germline V gene lookup returns CDR1 LNHDA and CDR2 SQIVND (reference sequence). The CDR3 covers 16 residues. V dropped 3 bases and J dropped 4 bases, with 16 bases sitting between them. CDR3 bases: TGTGCCAGTAGTATTTCGACAGGCTCGTTGAATCAGCCCCAGCATTTT. It encodes CASSISTGSLNQPQHF.

The chain carries TRBV19 and TRBJ1-2, with TRBD1 matching 10 bases. CDR3 length: 13 amino acids. J was trimmed by 11 bases and V by 6 bases; bases with no gene match: 9. Germline V lookup: CDR1 LNHDA, CDR2 SQIVND (reference sequence). The DNA for the CDR3 is TGTGCCAGTAGGGACAGGGGGAGAGGCTGGTACACCTTC. Its protein product is CASRDRGRGWYTF.

This clone was observed a few times. Different DNA sequences within this sample yield the same CDR3. This rearrangement joins TRBV7-2 to TRBJ1-5, with D perhaps TRBD1 (6 bases). This CDR3 comprises 14 residues. The V gene lost 6 bases and the J gene lost 3 bases, with 12 bases spanning the gap. From germline, CDR1 is SGHTA and CDR2 FQGNSA. CDR3 region: CASSRDRSNQPQHF. In DNA form, the CDR3 reads TGTGCCAGCAGTAGAGACAGGTCCAATCAGCCCCAGCATTTT.

The CDR3 reads CASSERDTSSYEQYF. The CDR3 nucleotides read TGTGCCAGCAGTGAACGGGACACTAGCTCCTACGAGCAGTACTTC. This chain uses TRBV2 with TRBJ2-7; possibly TRBD1 for D (6 bases). Germline V gives CDR1 SNHLY, CDR2 FYNNEI. The CDR3 sequence is 15 residues long. Trimming removed 2 bases from V and 0 bases from J, with 11 bases in between.

The count of this clone is one. The CDR3 nucleotides read TGTGCCAGTAGGATTACCGGGACAGGGGCCTACAATGAGCAGTTCTTC. Translated: CASRITGTGAYNEQFF. The V gene is TRBV19, the J gene TRBJ2-1; 10 bases match TRBD1. The germline CDR1 and CDR2 sequences are LNHDA and SQIVND (reference sequence). The CDR3 has 16 amino acids. V gave up 6 bases and J gave up 2 bases; unmatched junction bases: 7.

The chain couples TRBV6-1 to TRBJ2-7; possibly TRBD1 for D (6 bases). V dropped 1 base and J dropped 3 bases, with 10 bases sitting between them. CDR3 length equals 14 residues. The germline V gene encodes CDR1 MNHNS and CDR2 SASEGT. The CDR3 loop is CASSEEGRGYEQYF. The CDR3 nucleotides are TGTGCCAGCAGTGAAGAGGGCAGGGGCTACGAGCAGTACTTC.

The V gene is TRBV6-8, the J gene TRBJ1-5, with D tentatively TRBD1 (5 bases). The V gene's germline CDR1 is MNHGY and CDR2 SAAAGT. The CDR3 extends over 15 amino acids. V lost 3 bases to trimming and J lost 4 bases, with 13 bases between them. CDR3 nucleotides: TGTGCCAGCAGTTATTCATCCAGGGCGAATCAGCCCCAGCATTTT. The encoded protein is CASSYSSRANQPQHF.